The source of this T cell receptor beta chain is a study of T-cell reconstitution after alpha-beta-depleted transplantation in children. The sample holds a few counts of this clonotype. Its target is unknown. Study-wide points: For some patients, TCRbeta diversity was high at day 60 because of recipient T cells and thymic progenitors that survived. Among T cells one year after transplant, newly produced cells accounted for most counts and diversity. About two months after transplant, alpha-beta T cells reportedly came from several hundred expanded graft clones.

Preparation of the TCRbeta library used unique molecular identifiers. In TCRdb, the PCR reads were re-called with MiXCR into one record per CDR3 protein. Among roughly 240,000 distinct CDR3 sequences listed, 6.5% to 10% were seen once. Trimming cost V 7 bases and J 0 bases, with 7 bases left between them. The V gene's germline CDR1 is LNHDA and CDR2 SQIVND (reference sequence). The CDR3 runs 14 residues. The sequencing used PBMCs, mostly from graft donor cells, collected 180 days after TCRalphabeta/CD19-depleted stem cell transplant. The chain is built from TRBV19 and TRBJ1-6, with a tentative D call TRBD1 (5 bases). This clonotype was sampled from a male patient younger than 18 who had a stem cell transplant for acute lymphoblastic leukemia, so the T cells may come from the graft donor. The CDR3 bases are TGTGCCAGTATCGACAGCTCCTATAATTCACCCCTCCACTTT. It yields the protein CASIDSSYNSPLHF. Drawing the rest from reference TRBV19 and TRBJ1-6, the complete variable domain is DGGITQSPKYLFRKEGQNVTLSCEQNLNHDAMYWYRQDPGQGLRLIYYSQIVNDFQKGDIAEGYSVSREKKESFPLTVTSAQKNPTAFYLCASIDSSYNSPLHFGNGTRLTVT.